The rows below give T cell receptor beta chains drawn from one sample of a study of blood T cell repertoires in COVID-19. The data were produced by immunoSEQ multiplex PCR, yet TCRdb's version contains in-frame clones alone and is incomplete. The profile covers around 110,000 clones, with roughly 85% appearing a single time and 2% to 2.5% taken by the ten largest. Sequencing was carried out using peripheral blood. All receptors derive from a man aged 25 to 40 with acute or convalescent COVID-19. CDR3s include the opening cysteine and the closing phenylalanine or tryptophan.

V,J,CDR3
TRBV5-1,TRBJ2-2,CASSLTTGGTGELFF
TRBV27,TRBJ1-2,CASSWSGGQGYTF
TRBV19,TRBJ2-7,CASSMNPTGYTYEQYF
TRBV14,TRBJ1-1,CASSQDLGAPTEAFF
TRBV19,TRBJ2-5,CASTTAGTGGMETQYF
TRBV10-3,TRBJ1-2,CAISARGEGYTF
TRBV11-3,TRBJ1-1,CASSFRGSNTEAFF
TRBV6-6,TRBJ2-2,CASSQGLAGGPRTGELFF
TRBV6-4,TRBJ2-3,CASSETSGSSDTQYF
TRBV19,TRBJ2-1,CASSRSRGAISVGLRSANEQFF
TRBV7-9,TRBJ2-4,CASSLVSGEAKNIQYF
TRBV12-5,TRBJ1-2,CASGLVPGAGGNYGYTF
TRBV15,TRBJ2-1,CATSRDRVAGGLDEQFF
TRBV20-1,TRBJ1-4,CSASGGRTNEKLFF
TRBV2,TRBJ1-1,CASSASGTGQTEAFF
TRBV5-6,TRBJ1-2,CASSLVPSYGYTF
TRBV6-5,TRBJ1-2,CASSYSNAGNYGYTF
TRBV6-5,TRBJ1-2,CASSYSPRVEYGYTF
TRBV7-2,TRBJ2-7,CASRVTGGAYEQYF
TRBV7-9,TRBJ2-1,CASSLKTGSPYNEQFF
TRBV6-5,TRBJ1-6,CASSYGQGRSPLHF
TRBV6-2/TRBV6-3,TRBJ2-7,CASSYSGGFNFYEQYF
TRBV18,TRBJ1-1,CASSTGTGGTEAFF
TRBV4-1,TRBJ2-1,CASSRRQGGSYNEQFF
TRBV4-1,TRBJ2-5,CASSQGVPGLLGGTQYF
TRBV6-5,TRBJ1-5,CASSSTGEPQHF
TRBV7-3,TRBJ2-3,CASSLSGGRTDTQYF
TRBV5-8,TRBJ1-4,CASSLFWTADEKLFF
TRBV4-3,TRBJ1-1,CASSQDLMRGRAQGNTEAFF
TRBV7-3,TRBJ2-3,CASSPTGGRPDTQYF
TRBV14,TRBJ1-3,CASSRTGEGNTIYF
TRBV7-3,TRBJ2-7,CASSREQYF
TRBV27,TRBJ2-1,CASSLSFGLAVPNEQFF
TRBV3-1/TRBV3-2,TRBJ1-6,CASSQPEGTYYNSPLHF
TRBV6-5,TRBJ2-3,CASSLSGTITDTQYF
TRBV29-1,TRBJ1-1,CSVDDGPQGRLAFF
TRBV18,TRBJ2-1,CASSPGTGGYEQFF
TRBV5-4,TRBJ2-2,CASSAIRGDTGELFF
TRBV9,TRBJ1-1,CASSAGQGNTEAFF
TRBV27,TRBJ1-4,CASSGGWANEKLFF
TRBV5-1,TRBJ2-5,CASSLTGATETQYF
TRBV9,TRBJ2-7,CASSVRGLDYEQYF
TRBV18,TRBJ1-2,CASSPGSSYGYTF
TRBV14,TRBJ2-5,CASSFGQGRQETQYF
TRBV6-5,TRBJ1-4,CASRRDMLEKLFF
TRBV27,TRBJ1-4,CAGRTGVSEKLFF